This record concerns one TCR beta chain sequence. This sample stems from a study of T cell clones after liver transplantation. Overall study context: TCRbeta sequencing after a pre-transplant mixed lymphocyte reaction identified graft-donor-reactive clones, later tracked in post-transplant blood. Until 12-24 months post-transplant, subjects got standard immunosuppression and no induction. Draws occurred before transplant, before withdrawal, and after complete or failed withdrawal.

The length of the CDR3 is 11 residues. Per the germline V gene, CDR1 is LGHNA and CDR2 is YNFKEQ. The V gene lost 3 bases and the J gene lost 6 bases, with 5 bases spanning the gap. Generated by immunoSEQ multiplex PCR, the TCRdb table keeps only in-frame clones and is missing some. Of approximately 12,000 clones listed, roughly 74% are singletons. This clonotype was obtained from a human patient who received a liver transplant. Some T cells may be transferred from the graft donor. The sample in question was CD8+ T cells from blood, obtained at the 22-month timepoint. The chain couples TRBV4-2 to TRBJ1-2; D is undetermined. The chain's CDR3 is CASSHPDGYTF. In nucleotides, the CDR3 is TGTGCCAGCAGCCACCCAGATGGCTACACCTTC.